This passage covers 27 T cell receptor beta chains from one sample sequenced in a study of blood T cell repertoires in COVID-19. Generated by immunoSEQ multiplex PCR, the TCRdb table keeps only in-frame clones and is missing some. The sample carries around 140,000 clones, about nine tenths recorded once. The sample consisted of PBMCs or T cells enriched from blood (not recorded which). Receptors were obtained from a man aged 50-59 years who had recovered from COVID-19.

J is TRBJ1-2 and V is TRBV28; weak D call: TRBD1 (6 bases). The CDR3 consists of 14 residues. Germline V gene lookup returns CDR1 MDHEN and CDR2 SYDVKM. V shed 2 bases and J shed 2 bases, with 9 bases lying between them. CDR3 nucleotides: TGTGCCAGCAGTTTAACAGGGTTCAACTATGGCTACACCTTC. Translation gives CASSLTGFNYGYTF.

This chain joins TRBV6-5 and TRBJ1-1, with 8 bases that match TRBD1. V dropped 4 bases and J dropped 4; count of bases not matched to a gene: 5. Per germline, CDR1 MNHEY and CDR2 SVGAGI. This CDR3 has 14 amino acids. The CDR3 is CASSSRTGGTEAFF. For the CDR3, the DNA is TGTGCCAGCAGTTCCCGTACAGGGGGCACTGAAGCTTTCTTT.

The chain uses TRBV10-3 and TRBJ1-2, with 9 nucleotides matching TRBD1. The CDR3 has 13 residues. Trimming removed 6 bases from V and 4 bases from J; junction bases left unmatched: 3. Germline lookup yields CDR1 ENHRY and CDR2 SYGVKD. In nucleotides, the CDR3 is TGTGCCATCAGAGGGGACAGGGCCTATGGCTACACCTTC. This codes for CAIRGDRAYGYTF.

The chain carries TRBV28 and TRBJ1-2; a possible D gene is TRBD1 (6 bases). Germline CDR1 is MDHEN and CDR2 is SYDVKM. This CDR3 has 16 amino acids. V was pared by 4 bases and J by 0 bases, with 15 bases between. In nucleotides, the CDR3 is TGTGCCAGCAGTTCCGCCGGGACACTCACTAACTATGGCTACACCTTC. It encodes CASSSAGTLTNYGYTF.

Here the CDR3 DNA reads TGTGCCAGCAGCGGGAGGGAACAGAGGAACTATGGCTACACCTTC. It translates to CASSGREQRNYGYTF. This rearrangement joins TRBV9 to TRBJ1-2; D gene unclear. Germline lookup yields CDR1 SGDLS and CDR2 YYNGEE. CDR3 size: 15 residues. The ends were cut back, 3 bases at V and 2 bases at J, with 14 bases in the middle. The full variable domain, completed using reference TRBV9 and TRBJ1-2, is DSGVTQTPKHLITATGQRVTLRCSPRSGDLSVYWYQQSLDQGLQFLIQYYNGEERAKGNILERFSAQQFPDLHSELNLSSLELGDSALYFCASSGREQRNYGYTFGSGTRLTVV.

The gene calls are TRBV4-3 and TRBJ1-5; D perhaps matches TRBD1 (5 bases). Germline V gives CDR1 LGHNA, CDR2 YSLEER. CDR3 length: 15 amino acids. V shed 0 bases and J shed 7 bases, with 13 bases lying between them. CDR3 in DNA: TGCGCCAGCAGCCAAGATGGCAGGGAGGGCCAGCCCCAGCATTTT. Protein product: CASSQDGREGQPQHF.

The V and J genes are TRBV9 and TRBJ1-4; D call uncertain. Trimming pared 7 bases from V and 5 bases from J, leaving 9 bases between. The CDR3 totals 12 residues. CDR1 SGDLS and CDR2 YYNGEE come from the germline V gene. The chain's CDR3 is CASGKANEKLFF. The CDR3, as DNA: TGTGCCAGCGGTAAAGCAAATGAAAAACTGTTTTTT.

J is TRBJ2-3 and V is TRBV4-3; weak D call: TRBD2 (5 bases). Between the trimmed V and J ends, which lost 0 bases and 3 bases, there was a span of 16 bases. The germline V gene encodes CDR1 LGHNA and CDR2 YSLEER. CDR3 length equals 17 residues. CDR3 bases: TGCGCCAGCAGCCAAGATCCCCTAGCCGGTTCTACAGATACGCAGTATTTT. The encoded protein is CASSQDPLAGSTDTQYF.

The rearrangement joins TRBV3-1 (or the pseudogene TRBV3-2) to TRBJ2-1; a weak D match, TRBD1 (6 bases). The CDR3 is 16 amino acids. Looked up from germline, CDR1 is LGHDT and CDR2 is YNNKEL (reference sequence). Trimming shortened V by 3 bases and J by 9 bases, and 21 bases separated the two germline ends. The CDR3 loop reads CASSQGAKGYLGEQFF. CDR3 in DNA: TGTGCCAGCAGCCAGGGGGCTAAGGGATACTTGGGTGAGCAGTTCTTC.

The chain couples TRBV24-1 to TRBJ2-1; D might be TRBD2 (6 bases). Germline V CDR1 and CDR2: KGHDR, SFDVKD. Trimming took 1 base from V and 10 from J, leaving 10 bases between them. This CDR3 has 13 amino acids. CDR3 protein: CATSDFGAGEQFF. The CDR3 region has the DNA TGTGCCACCAGTGATTTTGGGGCGGGGGAGCAGTTCTTC.

V usage is TRBV4-3 and J usage is TRBJ2-2; maybe TRBD1 (5 bases). CDR3 size: 14 residues. Trimming cost V 4 bases and J 4 bases, with 10 bases left between them. The germline gives CDR1 LGHNA, CDR2 YSLEER. Here the CDR3 reads CASSPKGATGELFF. CDR3 nucleotide sequence: TGCGCCAGCAGCCCGAAAGGGGCCACCGGGGAGCTGTTTTTT.

The chain uses TRBV4-3 and TRBJ2-3, with 7 bases aligning to TRBD1. CDR1 LGHNA and CDR2 YSLEER come from the germline V gene. V gave up 0 bases and J gave up 2 bases; unmatched junction bases: 8. The CDR3 has 17 amino acids. The CDR3 reads CASSQDTGTALTDTQYF. The CDR3 region has the DNA TGCGCCAGCAGCCAAGACACCGGGACAGCCCTCACAGATACGCAGTATTTT.

The rearrangement links TRBV5-8 to TRBJ2-2, with TRBD2 matching 11 bases. V lost 3 bases to trimming and J lost 4 bases; unmatched junction nucleotides: 14. The CDR3 is 19 amino acids. Looked up from germline, CDR1 is SGHTS and CDR2 is YDEGEE. This CDR3 reads CASSSLTGSGRAITGELFF. The CDR3 bases are TGTGCCAGCAGCTCGCTGACTGGTAGCGGGAGGGCCATCACCGGGGAGCTGTTTTTT.

This clone was picked up a small number of times. J is TRBJ1-5 and V is TRBV6-5; 7 bases align to TRBD1. There are 16 residues in the CDR3. The ends lost 3 bases at V and 0 bases at J; junction bases unmatched: 5. CDR1 and CDR2 from the germline V gene are MNHEY and SVGAGI. The CDR3 region has the DNA TGTGCCAGCAGTTATGGGGGACAGTTTAGCAATCAGCCCCAGCATTTT. This codes for CASSYGGQFSNQPQHF.

CDR3 sequence: CASSMAGRGFDQPQHF. The CDR3 bases are TGTGCCAGTAGTATGGCTGGCAGGGGGTTTGATCAGCCCCAGCATTTT. V usage is TRBV19 and J usage is TRBJ1-5, with TRBD1 identical over 7 bases. Germline CDR1 is LNHDA and CDR2 is SQIVND (reference sequence). Trimming removed 3 bases from V and 5 bases from J; junction bases left unmatched: 10. This CDR3 comprises 16 residues.

This clone came up once. This chain joins TRBV5-1 and TRBJ2-2; TRBD2 aligns across 12 bases. Germline lookup yields CDR1 SGHRS and CDR2 YFSETQ. Unmatched junction bases numbered 11, after V lost 1 base and J lost 7 bases. CDR3 length: 18 residues. The CDR3 region has the DNA TGCGCCAGCAGCTTGTTCGGTACTAGCGGGGGGAGTTTCGGGGAGCTGTTTTTT. The encoded protein is CASSLFGTSGGSFGELFF.

The CDR3 DNA sequence: TGTGCCAGCAGGCAGGGACAGAACTATGGCTACACCTTC. This gives the protein CASRQGQNYGYTF. The chain carries TRBV12-3 or TRBV12-4 and TRBJ1-2; 7 nucleotides agree with TRBD1. This CDR3 region has 13 residues. V shed 6 bases, J shed 2 bases, and the junction held 3 bases outside the gene matches.

J is TRBJ2-7 and V is TRBV30; 12 nucleotides line up with TRBD1. Germline CDR1 reads GTSNPN; CDR2 reads SVGIG (reference sequence). The ends lost 2 bases at V and 5 bases at J; junction bases unmatched: 13. The CDR3 runs 17 residues. The CDR3 is CAWSRDRGRWITNEQYF. As DNA, the CDR3 is TGTGCCTGGAGTAGGGACAGGGGGCGCTGGATTACTAACGAGCAGTACTTC.

V usage is TRBV7-2 and J usage is TRBJ2-5; TRBD2 matches at 8 bases. The V gene's germline CDR1 is SGHTA and CDR2 FQGNSA. This CDR3 is 15 amino acids long. The V gene end was trimmed by 5 bases and the J gene end by 5 bases; junction bases not matched to a gene: 10. Here the CDR3 DNA reads TGTGCCAGCAGCCCCTCCGGGACTAGGACGGAGACCCAGTACTTC. It yields the protein CASSPSGTRTETQYF.

The gene calls are TRBV10-3 and TRBJ1-3, with D possibly being TRBD1 (6 bases). The CDR3 contains 14 residues. The ends were cut back, 4 bases at V and 8 bases at J, with 15 bases in the middle. Germline V lookup: CDR1 ENHRY, CDR2 SYGVKD. The CDR3, as DNA: TGTGCCATCAGTGGGTCGAACCAGGGGTACACCATATATTTT. It yields the protein CAISGSNQGYTIYF.

The chain combines TRBV6-5 with TRBJ2-2; no reliable D call. The CDR3 length is 13 residues. V was shortened by 6 bases and J by 0 bases, with 5 bases between the two germline ends. CDR1 and CDR2 from the germline V gene are MNHEY and SVGAGI. The CDR3, as DNA: TGTGCCAGCAGGGAGCCGAACACCGGGGAGCTGTTTTTT. Encoded protein: CASREPNTGELFF.

The rearrangement links TRBV19 to TRBJ1-2, with 7 bases lining up with TRBD1. Germline CDR1 LNHDA, CDR2 SQIVND (reference sequence). V was pared by 5 bases and J by 4 bases, with 4 bases of the junction left unmatched. This CDR3 region has 13 residues. DNA for the CDR3: TGTGCCAGTAGTCCAGACAGGGTCTATGGCTACACCTTC. Translated, it gives CASSPDRVYGYTF.

The CDR3, as DNA: TGTGCCAGCAGCCTGGGGGACACGACCCTAGGGGACACCATATATTTT. Translating it yields CASSLGDTTLGDTIYF. The chain carries TRBV5-4 and TRBJ1-3; possible D gene TRBD1, 6 bases. There are 16 residues in the CDR3. Trimming removed 4 bases at V and 8 bases at J, with 22 bases between. The germline V gene has CDR1 SGHNT and CDR2 YYREEE (reference sequence).

V gene TRBV4-3 combines with J gene TRBJ1-4; the D gene is possibly TRBD1 (6 bases). The V and J ends lost 2 bases and 8 bases respectively, with 18 bases between them. This CDR3 spans 16 amino acids. Germline V gene lookup returns CDR1 LGHNA and CDR2 YSLEER. The chain's CDR3 is CASSQRITGTTEKLFF. Here the CDR3 DNA reads TGCGCCAGCAGCCAAAGAATTACCGGGACAACCGAAAAACTGTTTTTT.

V gene TRBV7-9 combines with J gene TRBJ1-6; 8 nucleotides agree with TRBD1. Germline lookup yields CDR1 SEHNR and CDR2 FQNEAQ (reference sequence). The V gene end was trimmed by 4 bases and the J gene end by 6 bases; junction bases not matched to a gene: 8. CDR3 length: 16 amino acids. The DNA for the CDR3 is TGTGCCAGCAGCTCCTGGACAGGGCCGATTAATTCACCCCTCCACTTT. Its protein is CASSSWTGPINSPLHF.

V and J are TRBV30 and TRBJ2-3; 10 positions match TRBD2. V dropped 1 base and J dropped 6; count of bases not matched to a gene: 13. In germline, CDR1 is GTSNPN, CDR2 SVGIG (reference sequence). There are 17 residues in the CDR3. CDR3 amino acids: CAWSAIRTSGRTDTQYF. The CDR3 DNA reads as TGTGCCTGGAGTGCCATCCGGACTAGCGGACGAACGGATACGCAGTATTTT.

DNA for the CDR3: TGTGCCAGCAGCGGCTGGGACAGATATGGCTACACCTTC. Its translation is CASSGWDRYGYTF. This rearrangement joins TRBV7-6 to TRBJ1-2, with 7 bases identical to TRBD1. Germline V lookup: CDR1 SGHVS, CDR2 FNYEAQ. V shed 5 bases, J shed 5 bases, and the junction held 5 bases outside the gene matches. The CDR3 is made up of 13 amino acids.